This T cell receptor beta chain stems from a study of CD8 T cells in ankylosing spondylitis. Findings and limits, study-wide: Earlier literature documents some of the motif variants in reactive arthritis synovial fluid and blood. Enrichment of disease-linked clones was reportedly significant in matched ankylosing spondylitis synovial fluid. In peripheral blood, disease-linked CD8+ clones occurred at relatively low frequencies.

Comment on this clonotype: The antigen is not known.

The CDR3 consists of 15 residues. The germline V gene has CDR1 MNHEY and CDR2 SMNVEV (reference sequence). Trimming removed 5 bases from V and 0 bases from J, with 14 bases in between. Quantitative 5'-RACE with molecular barcodes produced the TCR beta libraries. TCRdb used MiXCR to reprocess the 5' RACE reads, holding one entry per CDR3 protein. Here the sample spans 190,000 or so distinct CDR3 sequences, 9.5% to 15% being singletons. The rearrangement joins TRBV27 to TRBJ2-7, with a tentative D call TRBD1 (6 bases). The sequence derives from a male donor with ankylosing spondylitis or in good health (not recorded which). Sequencing was performed on blood, either unsorted or a sorted T cell fraction (not recorded which). CDR3 sequence: CASSALMGHSYEQYF. In nucleotides, the CDR3 is TGTGCCAGCAGTGCTTTAATGGGACACTCCTACGAGCAGTACTTC.